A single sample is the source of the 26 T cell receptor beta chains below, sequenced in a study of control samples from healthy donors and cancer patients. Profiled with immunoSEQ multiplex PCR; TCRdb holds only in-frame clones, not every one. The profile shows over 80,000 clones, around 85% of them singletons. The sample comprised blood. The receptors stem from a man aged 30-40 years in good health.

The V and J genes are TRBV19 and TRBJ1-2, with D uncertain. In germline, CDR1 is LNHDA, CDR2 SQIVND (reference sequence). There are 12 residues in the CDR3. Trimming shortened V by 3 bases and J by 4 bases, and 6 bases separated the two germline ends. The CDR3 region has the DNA TGTGCCAGTAGTATGTGGGGCTATGGCTACACCTTC. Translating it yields CASSMWGYGYTF.

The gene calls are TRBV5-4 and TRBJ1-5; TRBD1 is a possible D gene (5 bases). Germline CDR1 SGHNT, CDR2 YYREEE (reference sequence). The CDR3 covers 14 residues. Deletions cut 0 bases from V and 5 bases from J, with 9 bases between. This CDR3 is CASSLEGDYQPQHF. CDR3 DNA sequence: TGTGCCAGCAGCTTGGAAGGGGACTATCAGCCCCAGCATTTT.

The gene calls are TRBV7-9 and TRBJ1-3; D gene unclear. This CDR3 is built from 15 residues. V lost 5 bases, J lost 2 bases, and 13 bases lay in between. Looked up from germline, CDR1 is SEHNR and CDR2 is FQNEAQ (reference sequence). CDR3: CASSGTGSPGNTIYF. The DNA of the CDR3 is TGTGCCAGCAGCGGAACGGGAAGCCCTGGAAACACCATATATTTT.

CDR3 in amino acids: CASSGPGGDSYEQYF. CDR3 in DNA: TGTGCCAGCAGCGGCCCGGGGGGGGACTCCTACGAGCAGTACTTC. The chain uses TRBV6-5 and TRBJ2-7; 8 positions agree with TRBD2. Per germline, CDR1 MNHEY and CDR2 SVGAGI. V was clipped by 6 bases and J by 0 bases; unmatched bases: 7. The CDR3 runs to 15 residues.

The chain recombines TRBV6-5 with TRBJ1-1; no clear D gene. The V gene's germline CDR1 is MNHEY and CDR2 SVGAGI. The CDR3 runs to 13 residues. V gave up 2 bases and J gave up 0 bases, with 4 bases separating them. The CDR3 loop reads CASSYGMNTEAFF. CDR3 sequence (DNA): TGTGCCAGCAGTTACGGTATGAACACTGAAGCTTTCTTT.

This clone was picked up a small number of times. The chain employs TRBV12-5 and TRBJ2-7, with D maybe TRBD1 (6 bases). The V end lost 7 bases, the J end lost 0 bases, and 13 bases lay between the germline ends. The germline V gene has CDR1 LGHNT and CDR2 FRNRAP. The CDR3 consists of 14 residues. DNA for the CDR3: TGTGCTAGTGCCCCGGGACATAGCTCCTACGAGCAGTACTTC. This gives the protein CASAPGHSSYEQYF.

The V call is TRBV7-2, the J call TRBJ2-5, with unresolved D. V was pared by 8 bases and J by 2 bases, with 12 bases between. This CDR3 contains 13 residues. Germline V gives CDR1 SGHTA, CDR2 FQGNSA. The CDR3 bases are TGTGCCAGCTCATTGGCGCGACAAGAGACCCAGTACTTC. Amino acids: CASSLARQETQYF.

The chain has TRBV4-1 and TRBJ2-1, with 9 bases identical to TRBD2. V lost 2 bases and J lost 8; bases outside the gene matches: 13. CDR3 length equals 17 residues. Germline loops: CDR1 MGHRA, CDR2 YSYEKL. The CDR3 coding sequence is TGCGCCAGCAGCCAATTGGACATGGGACTAGCCTCCCATGAGCAGTTCTTC. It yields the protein CASSQLDMGLASHEQFF.

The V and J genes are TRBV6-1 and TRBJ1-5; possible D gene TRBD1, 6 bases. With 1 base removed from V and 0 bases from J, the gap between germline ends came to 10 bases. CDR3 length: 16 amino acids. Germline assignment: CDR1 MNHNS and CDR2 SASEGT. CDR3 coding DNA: TGTGCCAGCAGTGAAGGGGGGCCGTATAGCAATCAGCCCCAGCATTTT. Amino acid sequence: CASSEGGPYSNQPQHF.

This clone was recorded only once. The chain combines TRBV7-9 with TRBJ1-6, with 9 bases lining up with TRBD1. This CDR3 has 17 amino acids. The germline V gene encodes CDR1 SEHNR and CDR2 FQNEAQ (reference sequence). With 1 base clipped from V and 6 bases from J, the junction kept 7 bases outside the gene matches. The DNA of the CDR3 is TGTGCCAGCAGCTTAGTTACCGGGACAGGGACTAATTCACCCCTCCACTTT. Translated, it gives CASSLVTGTGTNSPLHF.

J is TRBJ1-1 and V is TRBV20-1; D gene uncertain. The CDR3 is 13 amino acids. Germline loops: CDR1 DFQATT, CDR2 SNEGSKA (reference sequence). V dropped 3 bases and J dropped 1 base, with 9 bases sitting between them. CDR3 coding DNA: TGCAGTGCTAGTTATCCCGGGAACACTGAAGCTTTCTTT. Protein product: CSASYPGNTEAFF.

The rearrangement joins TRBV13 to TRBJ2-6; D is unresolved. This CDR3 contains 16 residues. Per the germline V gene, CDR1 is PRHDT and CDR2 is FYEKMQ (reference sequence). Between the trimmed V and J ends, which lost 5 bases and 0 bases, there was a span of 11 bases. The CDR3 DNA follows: TGTGCCAGCAGCACCCGTTCCTTCTCTGGGGCCAACGTCCTGACTTTC. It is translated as CASSTRSFSGANVLTF.

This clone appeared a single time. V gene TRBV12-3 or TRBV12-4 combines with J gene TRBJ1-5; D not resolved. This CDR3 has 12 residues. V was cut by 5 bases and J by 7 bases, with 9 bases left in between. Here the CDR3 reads CASSHGRQPQHF. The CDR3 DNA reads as TGTGCCAGCAGTCACGGCAGGCAGCCCCAGCATTTT.

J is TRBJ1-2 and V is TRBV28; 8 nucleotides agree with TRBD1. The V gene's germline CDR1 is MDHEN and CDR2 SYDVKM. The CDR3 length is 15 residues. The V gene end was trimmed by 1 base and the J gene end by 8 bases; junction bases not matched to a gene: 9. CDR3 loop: CASSLYGQGLKGYTF. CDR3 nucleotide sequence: TGTGCCAGCAGTTTATACGGACAGGGATTGAAGGGCTACACCTTC.

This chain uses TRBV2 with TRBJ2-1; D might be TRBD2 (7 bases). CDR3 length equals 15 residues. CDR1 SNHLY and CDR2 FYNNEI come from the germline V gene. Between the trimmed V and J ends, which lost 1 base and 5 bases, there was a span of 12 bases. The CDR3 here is CASSEVRGRNNEQFF. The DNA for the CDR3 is TGTGCCAGCAGTGAAGTGCGGGGGCGGAACAATGAGCAGTTCTTC. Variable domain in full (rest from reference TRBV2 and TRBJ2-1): EPEVTQTPSHQVTQMGQEVILRCVPISNHLYFYWYRQILGQKVEFLVSFYNNEISEKSEIFDDQFSVERPDGSNFTLKIRSTKLEDSAMYFCASSEVRGRNNEQFFGPGTRLTVL.

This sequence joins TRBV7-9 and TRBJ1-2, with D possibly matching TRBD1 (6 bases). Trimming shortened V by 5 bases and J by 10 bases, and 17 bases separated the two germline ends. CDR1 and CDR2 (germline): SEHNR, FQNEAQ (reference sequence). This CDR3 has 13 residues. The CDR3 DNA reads TGTGCCAGCAGCCCTCGGGGGGGCCGAACCTACACCTTC. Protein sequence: CASSPRGGRTYTF. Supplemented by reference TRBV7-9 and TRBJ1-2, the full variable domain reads DTGVSQNPRHKITKRGQNVTFRCDPISEHNRLYWYRQTLGQGPEFLTYFQNEAQLEKSRLLSDRFSAERPKGSFSTLEIQRTEQGDSAMYLCASSPRGGRTYTFGSGTRLTVV.

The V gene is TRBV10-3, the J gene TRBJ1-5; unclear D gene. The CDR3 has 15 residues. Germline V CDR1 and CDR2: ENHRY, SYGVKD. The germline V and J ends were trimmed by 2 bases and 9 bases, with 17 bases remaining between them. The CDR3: CAISEGGPTSGPQHF. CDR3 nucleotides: TGTGCCATCAGTGAGGGCGGGCCCACATCAGGGCCCCAGCATTTT.

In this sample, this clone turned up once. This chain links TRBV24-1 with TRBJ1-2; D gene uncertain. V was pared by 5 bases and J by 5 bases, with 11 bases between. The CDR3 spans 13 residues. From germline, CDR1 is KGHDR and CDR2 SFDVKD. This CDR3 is CATSAGESYGYTF. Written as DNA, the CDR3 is TGTGCCACCAGTGCCGGGGAGTCGTATGGCTACACCTTC.

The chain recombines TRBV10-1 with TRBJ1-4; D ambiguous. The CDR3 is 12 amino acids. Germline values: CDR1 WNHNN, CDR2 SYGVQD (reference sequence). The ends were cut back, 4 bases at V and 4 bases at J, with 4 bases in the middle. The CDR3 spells CASSVINEKLFF. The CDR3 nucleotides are TGCGCCAGCAGTGTAATTAATGAAAAACTGTTTTTT.

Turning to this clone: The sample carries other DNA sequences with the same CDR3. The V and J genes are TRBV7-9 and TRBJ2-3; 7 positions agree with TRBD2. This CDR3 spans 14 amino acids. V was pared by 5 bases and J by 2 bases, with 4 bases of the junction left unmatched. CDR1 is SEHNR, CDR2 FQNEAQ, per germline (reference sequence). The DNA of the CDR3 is TGTGCCAGCAGCCCTAGCGGTAACACAGATACGCAGTATTTT. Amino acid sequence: CASSPSGNTDTQYF.

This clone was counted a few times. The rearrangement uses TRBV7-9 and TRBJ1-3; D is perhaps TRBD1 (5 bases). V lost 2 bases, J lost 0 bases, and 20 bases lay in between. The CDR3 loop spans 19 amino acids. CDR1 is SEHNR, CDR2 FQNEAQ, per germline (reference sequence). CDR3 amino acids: CASSLKDSSPWSSGNTIYF. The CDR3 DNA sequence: TGTGCCAGCAGCTTAAAAGACAGCTCCCCTTGGAGCTCTGGAAACACCATATATTTT.

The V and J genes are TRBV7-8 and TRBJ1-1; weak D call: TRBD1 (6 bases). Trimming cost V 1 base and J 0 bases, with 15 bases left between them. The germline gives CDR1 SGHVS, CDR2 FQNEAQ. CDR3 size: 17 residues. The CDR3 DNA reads TGTGCCAGCAGCTTAGTGGGGGGAGGGACATTGAACACTGAAGCTTTCTTT. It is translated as CASSLVGGGTLNTEAFF.

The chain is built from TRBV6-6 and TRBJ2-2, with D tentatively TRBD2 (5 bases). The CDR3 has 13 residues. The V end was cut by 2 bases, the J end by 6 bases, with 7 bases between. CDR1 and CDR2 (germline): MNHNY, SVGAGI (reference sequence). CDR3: CASSYLEAGELFF. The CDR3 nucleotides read TGTGCCAGCAGTTACCTGGAGGCCGGGGAGCTGTTTTTT.

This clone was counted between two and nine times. The CDR3 nucleotides read TGTGCCAGCAGTTACTCGAAGGTCTATGGCTACACCTTC. As protein: CASSYSKVYGYTF. The chain employs TRBV6-5 and TRBJ1-2; no reliable D call. V was cut by 0 bases and J by 4 bases, with 6 bases left in between. CDR3 length: 13 amino acids. Germline V gene data show CDR1 as MNHEY and CDR2 as SVGAGI.

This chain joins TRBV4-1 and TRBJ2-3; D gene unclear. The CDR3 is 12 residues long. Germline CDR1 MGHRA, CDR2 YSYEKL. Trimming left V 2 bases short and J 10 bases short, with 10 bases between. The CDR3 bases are TGCGCCAGCAGCCAATCTTTAGTGGCGCAGTATTTT. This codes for CASSQSLVAQYF.

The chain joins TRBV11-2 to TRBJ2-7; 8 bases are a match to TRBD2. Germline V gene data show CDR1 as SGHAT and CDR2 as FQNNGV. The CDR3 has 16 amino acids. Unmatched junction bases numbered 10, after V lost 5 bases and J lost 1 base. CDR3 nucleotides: TGTGCCAGCAGCCCACGCGCGGGGGGCTTTTCCTACGAGCAGTACTTC. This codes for CASSPRAGGFSYEQYF. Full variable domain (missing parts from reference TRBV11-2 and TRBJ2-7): EAGVAQSPRYKIIEKRQSVAFWCNPISGHATLYWYQQILGQGPKLLIQFQNNGVVDDSQLPKDRFSAERLKGVDSTLKIQPAKLEDSAVYLCASSPRAGGFSYEQYFGPGTRLTVT.